A selection of T cell receptor beta chains follows, all from one sample in a study of blood T cell repertoires in COVID-19. Some clones are missing from TCRdb's copy, which holds only in-frame ones; the method was immunoSEQ multiplex PCR. Seen here are under 250,000 clones, 80% to 85% observed once, and the top ten hold more than 1.5%. The sample consisted of peripheral blood. Receptors were obtained from a middle-aged woman who had recovered from COVID-19. Both conserved end residues are part of each CDR3. A D gene is named only where the DNA matches it firmly. Clone size is not always given. Where it is, it says once, few, many or a class for expanded clones.

TRBD2,17,TRBJ2-3,TRBV5-1,.,CASSLALAGGSTDTQYF,TGCGCCAGCAGCTTGGCTCTAGCGGGGGGAAGCACAGATACGCAGTATTTT
.,14,TRBJ1-1,TRBV7-2,few,CATAAQQGNTEAFF,TGTGCCACCGCGGCGCAACAGGGAAACACTGAAGCTTTCTTT
.,14,TRBJ1-1,TRBV19,.,CASSTRDGNTEAFF,TGTGCCAGTAGTACCAGGGATGGGAACACTGAAGCTTTCTTT
.,16,TRBJ1-1,TRBV4-1,few,CASSQDSHSMNTEAFF,TGCGCCAGCAGCCAAGATAGTCACAGTATGAACACTGAAGCTTTCTTT
.,12,TRBJ1-5,TRBV18,.,CASSAYNQPQHF,TGTGCCAGCTCGGCATACAATCAGCCCCAGCATTTT
.,12,TRBJ2-5,TRBV7-9,.,CASSSGGETQYF,TGTGCCAGCAGCTCCGGAGGGGAGACCCAGTACTTC
TRBD2,16,TRBJ2-1,TRBV5-6,.,CASSLAGSGGYNEQFF,TGTGCCAGCAGCTTGGCGGGTAGCGGGGGGTACAATGAGCAGTTCTTC
.,15,TRBJ2-3,TRBV3-1/TRBV3-2,.,CASSQALSRADTQYF,TGTGCCAGCAGCCAAGCGCTTTCACGCGCGGATACGCAGTATTTT
.,12,TRBJ2-7,TRBV30,.,CAWSAPGGAQYF,TGTGCCTGGAGTGCCCCTGGGGGGGCGCAGTACTTC
TRBD1,17,TRBJ1-2,TRBV28,.,CASSLFRSTGPGGGYTF,TGTGCCAGCAGTTTATTTCGTTCAACCGGGCCAGGGGGAGGCTACACCTTC
TRBD2,16,TRBJ2-5,TRBV5-1,once,CASSLFSGTSWETQYF,TGCGCCAGCAGCCTATTCTCCGGGACTAGCTGGGAGACCCAGTACTTC
.,14,TRBJ1-2,TRBV10-3,few,CAISPAVSDYGYTF,TGTGCCATCAGCCCCGCGGTTAGCGACTATGGCTACACCTTC
TRBD1,14,TRBJ2-7,TRBV30,.,CAWRGTGNPYEQYF,TGTGCCTGGAGAGGGACAGGGAATCCCTACGAGCAGTACTTC
TRBD1,14,TRBJ1-1,TRBV30,.,CAWWGQGTNTEAFF,TGTGCCTGGTGGGGACAGGGGACGAACACTGAAGCTTTCTTT
.,12,TRBJ1-6,TRBV2,.,CASSDPLSALHF,TGTGCCAGCAGTGATCCGCTCTCGGCCCTCCACTTT
.,18,TRBJ2-2,TRBV19,.,CASSIVVPTGANTGELFF,TGTGCCAGTAGTATAGTAGTCCCGACAGGCGCAAACACCGGGGAGCTGTTTTTT
.,16,TRBJ2-2,TRBV6-5,.,CASSYSVAANTGELFF,TGTGCCAGCAGTTACTCTGTAGCCGCGAACACCGGGGAGCTGTTTTTT
TRBD1,14,TRBJ2-1,TRBV19,.,CASTGTGEVHEQFF,TGTGCCAGCACCGGGACAGGGGAGGTTCATGAGCAGTTCTTC
TRBD2,18,TRBJ2-6,TRBV7-9,.,CASSPLAGGNSGANVLTF,TGTGCCAGCAGCCCCCTCGCGGGGGGAAACTCTGGGGCCAACGTCCTGACTTTC
TRBD2,15,TRBJ2-7,TRBV3-1/TRBV3-2,.,CASSQGPGGSYEQYF,TGTGCCAGCAGCCAAGGGCCCGGGGGGTCCTACGAGCAGTACTTC
TRBD1,15,TRBJ2-3,TRBV2,.,CASSVPGQHTDTQYF,TGTGCCAGCAGTGTCCCGGGACAGCACACAGATACGCAGTATTTT
TRBD2,15,TRBJ2-2,TRBV3-1/TRBV3-2,few,CATQREGYGTGELFF,TGTGCCACCCAGAGGGAGGGTTATGGCACCGGGGAGCTGTTTTTT
TRBD1,17,TRBJ2-7,TRBV5-1,.,CASSLGPVGTASYEQYF,TGCGCCAGCAGCTTGGGCCCGGTGGGGACAGCCTCCTACGAGCAGTACTTC
.,13,TRBJ2-1,TRBV2,.,CASVLSGYNEQFF,TGTGCCAGCGTTTTGTCGGGTTACAATGAGCAGTTCTTC
TRBD1,14,TRBJ1-5,TRBV6-5,.,CASRGGQGSQPQHF,TGTGCCAGCAGAGGAGGACAGGGGAGTCAGCCCCAGCATTTT
.,12,TRBJ1-1,TRBV25-1,.,CASSFGATEAFF,TGTGCCAGCAGTTTCGGAGCCACTGAAGCTTTCTTT
.,16,TRBJ1-1,TRBV2,few,CASSGRVSLGDTEAFF,TGTGCCAGCAGTGGGCGGGTTTCACTTGGGGACACTGAAGCTTTCTTT
.,15,TRBJ1-6,TRBV5-1,.,CASSLVGDGNSPLHF,TGCGCCAGCAGCTTGGTAGGGGATGGAAATTCACCCCTCCACTTT
.,15,TRBJ2-2,TRBV9,.,CASSVHRAGTGELFF,TGTGCCAGCAGCGTTCACAGGGCTGGAACCGGGGAGCTGTTTTTT
.,11,TRBJ2-1,TRBV12-3/TRBV12-4,.,CASMFQNEQFF,TGTGCCAGCATGTTCCAGAATGAGCAGTTCTTC
.,14,TRBJ1-5,TRBV5-1,.,CASSLGEVNQPQHF,TGCGCCAGCAGCTTGGGTGAGGTAAATCAGCCCCAGCATTTT
.,14,TRBJ2-1,TRBV11-3,.,CASSSRTLYNEQFF,TGTGCCAGCAGCTCCCGGACACTCTACAATGAGCAGTTCTTC
.,15,TRBJ2-6,TRBV6-5,.,CASTAVPTGANVLTF,TGTGCCAGCACCGCAGTGCCCACTGGGGCCAACGTCCTGACTTTC
TRBD1,15,TRBJ1-1,TRBV5-1,.,CASSSGRTGGTEAFF,TGCGCCAGCAGCTCGGGGCGGACAGGGGGCACTGAAGCTTTCTTT
.,15,TRBJ2-5,TRBV18,.,CASSPPGRTRWTQYF,TGTGCCAGCTCACCCCCGGGCCGAACTAGGTGGACCCAGTACTTC
.,14,TRBJ2-3,TRBV16,.,CASKLASGTDTQYF,TGTGCCAGCAAATTGGCTAGCGGCACAGATACGCAGTATTTT
TRBD1,15,TRBJ1-1,TRBV5-1,.,CASSLIGTGEVEAFF,TGCGCCAGCAGCTTGATTGGGACAGGGGAAGTAGAAGCTTTCTTT
.,14,TRBJ2-2,TRBV7-3,.,CASSFSSSTGELFF,TGTGCCAGCAGCTTCTCTAGTTCCACCGGGGAGCTGTTTTTT
.,14,TRBJ1-1,TRBV28,.,CASSGSGTDTEAFF,TGTGCCAGCAGTGGGTCGGGTACCGACACTGAAGCTTTCTTT
.,16,TRBJ1-6,TRBV4-1,once,CASSPLGRASPSPLHF,TGCGCCAGCAGCCCGCTGGGCAGGGCGAGCCCCTCTCCCCTCCACTTT
.,12,TRBJ1-2,TRBV11-3,once,CASSFQEDGYTF,TGTGCCAGCAGCTTTCAAGAGGATGGCTACACCTTC
.,14,TRBJ1-5,TRBV7-9,once,CASSQSISNQPQHF,TGTGCCAGCAGCCAGTCGATAAGCAATCAGCCCCAGCATTTT
TRBD1,18,TRBJ1-2,TRBV30,.,CAWSGLPGQGSYDYGYTF,TGTGCCTGGAGTGGGCTACCGGGACAGGGAAGCTATGACTATGGCTACACCTTC
TRBD1,15,TRBJ2-1,TRBV28,.,CASSFFGRGKDEQFF,TGTGCCAGCAGTTTCTTCGGCAGGGGGAAGGATGAGCAGTTCTTC
TRBD1,14,TRBJ1-2,TRBV4-1,.,CASSPGQGFFGYTF,TGCGCCAGCAGCCCTGGACAGGGATTCTTTGGCTACACCTTC
TRBD2,16,TRBJ2-3,TRBV6-1,.,CASSALSGLAEDTQYF,TGTGCCAGCAGTGCCCTATCGGGACTAGCGGAGGATACGCAGTATTTT
.,15,TRBJ1-5,TRBV19,.,CASSLGGQGLQPQHF,TGTGCCAGTAGTCTGGGGGGTCAGGGACTACAGCCCCAGCATTTT
TRBD1,19,TRBJ1-2,TRBV28,.,CASSLWEPAQTGGNYGYTF,TGTGCCAGCAGTTTATGGGAGCCCGCTCAGACAGGGGGCAACTATGGCTACACCTTC
.,14,TRBJ1-2,TRBV18,few,CASSPSAEPYGYTF,TGTGCCAGCTCGCCATCCGCGGAACCCTATGGCTACACCTTC
.,11,TRBJ2-7,TRBV30,.,CAWSGSYEQYF,TGTGCCTGGAGTGGGAGCTACGAGCAGTACTTC
.,15,TRBJ1-4,TRBV7-9,.,CASSLGDRTNEKLFF,TGTGCCAGCAGCTTAGGTGACAGAACTAATGAAAAACTGTTTTTT
TRBD2,14,TRBJ2-1,TRBV10-3,.,CAISPSGGDNEQFF,TGTGCCATCTCCCCTAGCGGGGGGGACAATGAGCAGTTCTTC
.,14,TRBJ1-1,TRBV5-1,once,CASSLWQSNTEAFF,TGCGCCAGCAGCTTGTGGCAATCGAACACTGAAGCTTTCTTT
TRBD1,15,TRBJ2-1,TRBV6-5,.,CASSPPRQGADEQFF,TGTGCCAGCAGTCCGCCCAGACAGGGGGCCGATGAGCAGTTCTTC
TRBD1,16,TRBJ2-7,TRBV30,.,CAWSPDRAALNYEQYF,TGTGCCTGGAGTCCGGACAGGGCGGCCCTTAACTACGAGCAGTACTTC